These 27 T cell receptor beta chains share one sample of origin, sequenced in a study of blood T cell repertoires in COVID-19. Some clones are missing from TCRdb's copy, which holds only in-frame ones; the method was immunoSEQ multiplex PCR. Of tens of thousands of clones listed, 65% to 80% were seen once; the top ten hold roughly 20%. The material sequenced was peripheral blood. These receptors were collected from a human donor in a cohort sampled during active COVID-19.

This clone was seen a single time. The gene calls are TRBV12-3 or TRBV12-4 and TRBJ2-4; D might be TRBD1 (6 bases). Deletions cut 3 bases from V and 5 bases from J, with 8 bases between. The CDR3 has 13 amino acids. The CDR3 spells CASSFGGENIQYF. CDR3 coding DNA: TGTGCCAGCAGTTTTGGGGGCGAAAACATTCAGTACTTC.

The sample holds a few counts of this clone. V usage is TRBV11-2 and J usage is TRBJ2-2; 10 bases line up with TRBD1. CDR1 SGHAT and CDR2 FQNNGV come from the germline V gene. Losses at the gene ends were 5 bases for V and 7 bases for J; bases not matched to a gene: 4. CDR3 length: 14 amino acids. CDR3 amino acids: CASSPDRGNGELFF. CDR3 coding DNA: TGTGCCAGCAGCCCGGACAGGGGGAACGGGGAGCTGTTTTTT.

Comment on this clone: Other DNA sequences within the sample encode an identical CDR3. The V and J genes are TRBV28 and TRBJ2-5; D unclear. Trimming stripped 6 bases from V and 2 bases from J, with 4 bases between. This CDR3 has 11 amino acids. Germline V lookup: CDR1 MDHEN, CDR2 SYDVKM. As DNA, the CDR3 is TGTGCCAGCAGACAACAAGAGACCCAGTACTTC. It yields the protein CASRQQETQYF.

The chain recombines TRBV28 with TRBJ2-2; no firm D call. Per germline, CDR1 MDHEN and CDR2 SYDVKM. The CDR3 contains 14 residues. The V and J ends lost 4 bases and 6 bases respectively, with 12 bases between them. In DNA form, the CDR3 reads TGTGCCAGCAGTTCCGCGCATCGGGCCGGGGAGCTGTTTTTT. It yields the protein CASSSAHRAGELFF.

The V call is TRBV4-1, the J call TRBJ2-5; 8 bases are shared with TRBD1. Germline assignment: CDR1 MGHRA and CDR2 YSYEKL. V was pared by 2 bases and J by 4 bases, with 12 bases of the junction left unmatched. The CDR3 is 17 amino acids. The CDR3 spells CASSQQVENRGRETQYF. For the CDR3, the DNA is TGCGCCAGCAGCCAACAAGTGGAGAACAGGGGGAGAGAGACCCAGTACTTC.

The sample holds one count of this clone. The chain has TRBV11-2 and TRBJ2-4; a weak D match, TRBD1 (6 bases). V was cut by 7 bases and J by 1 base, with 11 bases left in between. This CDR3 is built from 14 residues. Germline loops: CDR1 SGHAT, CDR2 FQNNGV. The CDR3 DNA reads TGTGCCAGCACCGAGGGGGTGGCCAAAAACATTCAGTACTTC. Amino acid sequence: CASTEGVAKNIQYF.

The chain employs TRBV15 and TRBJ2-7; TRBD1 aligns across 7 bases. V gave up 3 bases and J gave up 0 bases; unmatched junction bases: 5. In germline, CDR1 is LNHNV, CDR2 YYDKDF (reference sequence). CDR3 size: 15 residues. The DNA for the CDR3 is TGTGCCACCAGCAGCCGACAGGGCAACTCCTACGAGCAGTACTTC. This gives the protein CATSSRQGNSYEQYF.

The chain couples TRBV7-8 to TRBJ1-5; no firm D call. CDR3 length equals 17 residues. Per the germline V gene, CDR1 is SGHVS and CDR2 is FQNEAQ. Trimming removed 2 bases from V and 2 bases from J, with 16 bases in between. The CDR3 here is CASSLSYWVGGNQPQHF. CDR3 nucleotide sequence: TGTGCCAGCAGCTTATCATATTGGGTCGGGGGCAATCAGCCCCAGCATTTT.

For the CDR3, the DNA is TGTGCCAGCAGCGACGGACCTCGGGGGCAGCCCCAGCATTTT. It yields the protein CASSDGPRGQPQHF. This chain links TRBV2 with TRBJ1-5; tentative D call: TRBD1 (5 bases). V gave up 6 bases and J gave up 7 bases, with 16 bases separating them. The CDR3 totals 14 residues. The germline V gene has CDR1 SNHLY and CDR2 FYNNEI.

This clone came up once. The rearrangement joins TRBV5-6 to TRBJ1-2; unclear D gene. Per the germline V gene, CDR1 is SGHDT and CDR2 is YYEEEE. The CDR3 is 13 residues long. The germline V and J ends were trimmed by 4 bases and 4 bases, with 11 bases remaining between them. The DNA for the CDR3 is TGTGCCAGCAGCGCCCCAGGTATCTATGGCTACACCTTC. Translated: CASSAPGIYGYTF.

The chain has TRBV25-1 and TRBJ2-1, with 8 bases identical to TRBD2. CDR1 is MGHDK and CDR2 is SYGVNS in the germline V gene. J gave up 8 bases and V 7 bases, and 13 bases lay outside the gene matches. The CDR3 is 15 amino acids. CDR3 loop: CASKLDGRGVDEQFF. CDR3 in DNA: TGTGCCAGCAAACTAGACGGGAGGGGGGTAGATGAGCAGTTCTTC.

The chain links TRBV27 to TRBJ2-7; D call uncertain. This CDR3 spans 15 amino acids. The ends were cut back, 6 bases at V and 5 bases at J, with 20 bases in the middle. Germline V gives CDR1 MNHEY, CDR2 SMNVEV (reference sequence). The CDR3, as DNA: TGTGCCAGCAGCCCGGTGGGTAGTCCCCGGGACGAGCAGTACTTC. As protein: CASSPVGSPRDEQYF.

For the CDR3, the DNA is TGTGCCAGCAGTTACCCGGGACAGGGGGCGCAGGAGACCCAGTACTTC. As protein: CASSYPGQGAQETQYF. The chain recombines TRBV6-5 with TRBJ2-5; TRBD1 agrees at 12 bases. With V trimmed by 2 bases and J by 5 bases, 6 bases remained unmatched. This CDR3 has 16 amino acids. CDR1 MNHEY and CDR2 SVGAGI come from the germline V gene.

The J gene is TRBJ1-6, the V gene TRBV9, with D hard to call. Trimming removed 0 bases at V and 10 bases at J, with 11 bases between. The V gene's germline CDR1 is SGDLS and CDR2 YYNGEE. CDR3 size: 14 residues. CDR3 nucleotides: TGTGCCAGCAGCGTAGGGGCGGCGGGGTCACCCCTCCACTTT. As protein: CASSVGAAGSPLHF.

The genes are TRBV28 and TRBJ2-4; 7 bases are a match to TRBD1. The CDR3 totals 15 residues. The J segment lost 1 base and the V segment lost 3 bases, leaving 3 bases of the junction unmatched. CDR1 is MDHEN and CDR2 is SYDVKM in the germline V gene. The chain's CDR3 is CASSFLDRAKNIQYF. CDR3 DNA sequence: TGTGCCAGCAGTTTCCTGGACAGGGCCAAAAACATTCAGTACTTC.

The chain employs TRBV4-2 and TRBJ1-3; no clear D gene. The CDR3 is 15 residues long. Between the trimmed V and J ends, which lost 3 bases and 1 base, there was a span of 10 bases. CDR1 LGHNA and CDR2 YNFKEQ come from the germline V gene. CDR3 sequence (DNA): TGTGCCAGCAGCCAGCCCCAACTATCTGGAAACACCATATATTTT. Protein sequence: CASSQPQLSGNTIYF.

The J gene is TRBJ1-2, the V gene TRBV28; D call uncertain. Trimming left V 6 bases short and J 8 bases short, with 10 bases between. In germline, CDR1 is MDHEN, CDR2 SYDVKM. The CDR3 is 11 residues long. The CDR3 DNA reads TGTGCCAGCAGCTACGCGGGAGGCTACACCTTC. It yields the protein CASSYAGGYTF.

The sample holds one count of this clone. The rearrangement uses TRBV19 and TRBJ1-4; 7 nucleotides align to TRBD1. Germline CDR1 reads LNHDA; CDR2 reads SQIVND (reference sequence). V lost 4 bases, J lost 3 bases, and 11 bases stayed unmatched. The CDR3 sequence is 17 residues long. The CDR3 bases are TGTGCCAGTAGTACCCACCGACGACAGGGATCTAATGAAAAACTGTTTTTT. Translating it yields CASSTHRRQGSNEKLFF.

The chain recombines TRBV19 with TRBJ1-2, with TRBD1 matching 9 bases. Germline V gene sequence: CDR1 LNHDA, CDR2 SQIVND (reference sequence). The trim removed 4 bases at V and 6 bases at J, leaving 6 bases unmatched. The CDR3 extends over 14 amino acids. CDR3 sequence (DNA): TGTGCCAGTAGTACACTCCGGGACAGGGATGGCTACACCTTC. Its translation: CASSTLRDRDGYTF.

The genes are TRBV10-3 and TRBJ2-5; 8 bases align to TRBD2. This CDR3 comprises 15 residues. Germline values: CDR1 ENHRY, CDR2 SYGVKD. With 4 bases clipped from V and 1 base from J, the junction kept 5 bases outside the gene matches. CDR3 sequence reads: CAISAGTRSQETQYF. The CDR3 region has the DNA TGTGCCATCAGTGCCGGGACTAGAAGCCAAGAGACCCAGTACTTC.

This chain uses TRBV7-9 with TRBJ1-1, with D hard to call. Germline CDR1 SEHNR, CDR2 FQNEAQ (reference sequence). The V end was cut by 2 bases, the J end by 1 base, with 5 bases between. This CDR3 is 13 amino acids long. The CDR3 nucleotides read TGTGCCAGCAGCTTAATACAGAACACTGAAGCTTTCTTT. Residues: CASSLIQNTEAFF.

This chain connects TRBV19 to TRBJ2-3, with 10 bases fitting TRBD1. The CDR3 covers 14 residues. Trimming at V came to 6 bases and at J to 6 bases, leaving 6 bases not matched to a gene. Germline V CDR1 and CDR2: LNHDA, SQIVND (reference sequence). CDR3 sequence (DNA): TGTGCCAGTAGGAAGGACAGGGGGACTGATACGCAGTATTTT. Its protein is CASRKDRGTDTQYF.

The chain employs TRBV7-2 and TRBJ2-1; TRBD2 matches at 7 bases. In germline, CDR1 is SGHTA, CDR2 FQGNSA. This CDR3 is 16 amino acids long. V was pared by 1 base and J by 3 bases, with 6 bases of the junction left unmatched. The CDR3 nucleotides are TGTGCCAGCAGCTTAGGGGCAGCGGGGAGCTACAATGAGCAGTTCTTC. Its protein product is CASSLGAAGSYNEQFF. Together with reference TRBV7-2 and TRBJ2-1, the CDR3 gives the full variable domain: GAGVSQSPSNKVTEKGKDVELRCDPISGHTALYWYRQSLGQGLEFLIYFQGNSAPDKSGLPSDRFSAERTGGSVSTLTIQRTQQEDSAVYLCASSLGAAGSYNEQFFGPGTRLTVL.

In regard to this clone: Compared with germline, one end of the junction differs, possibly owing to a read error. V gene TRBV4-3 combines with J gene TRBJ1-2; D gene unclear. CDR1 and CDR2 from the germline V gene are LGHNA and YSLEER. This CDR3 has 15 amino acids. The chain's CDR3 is CASSHSLAGNYGYTF. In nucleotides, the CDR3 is TGCGCCAGCAGCCATAGTCTGGCCGGGAACTATGGTTACACCTTC.

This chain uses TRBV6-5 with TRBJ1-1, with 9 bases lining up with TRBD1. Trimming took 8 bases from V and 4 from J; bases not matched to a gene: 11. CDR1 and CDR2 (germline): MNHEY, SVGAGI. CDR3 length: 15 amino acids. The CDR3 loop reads CASYDSGTGLTEAFF. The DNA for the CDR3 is TGTGCCAGCTACGACTCCGGGACAGGGCTCACTGAAGCTTTCTTT.

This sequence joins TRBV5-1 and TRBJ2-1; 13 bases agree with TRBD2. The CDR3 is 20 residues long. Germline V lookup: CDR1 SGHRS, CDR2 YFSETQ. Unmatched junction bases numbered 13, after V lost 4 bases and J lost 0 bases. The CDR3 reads CASSRLRLAGGPSSYNEQFF. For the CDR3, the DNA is TGCGCCAGCAGCCGACTCAGACTAGCGGGAGGCCCAAGCTCCTACAATGAGCAGTTCTTC.

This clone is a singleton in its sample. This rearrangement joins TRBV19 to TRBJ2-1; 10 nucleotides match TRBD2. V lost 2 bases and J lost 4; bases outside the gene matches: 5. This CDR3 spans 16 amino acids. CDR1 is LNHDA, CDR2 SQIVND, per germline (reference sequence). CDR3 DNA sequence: TGTGCCAGTAGTATACTAGCGGGAGTCCAATACAATGAGCAGTTCTTC. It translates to CASSILAGVQYNEQFF.